The TCR beta chain under discussion was sequenced for a study of T cell responses to AZD1222 COVID-19 vaccine. Broader study findings: At baseline, seropositivity was found in only 6 or 7 AZD1222 recipients. With dominance at 160-218 and 743-854, vaccine-associated CD4 TCRs spanned spike.

Of note for this clone: Its target is not known.

The germline V and J ends were trimmed by 0 bases and 3 bases, with 12 bases remaining between them. Germline CDR1 and CDR2: LGHNA and YNFKEQ. This CDR3 contains 17 residues. TCRdb keeps only in-frame clones here, not all; method: immunoSEQ multiplex PCR. The sample records fewer than 150,000 clones, roughly 90% being singletons. The source of this sequence is an adult who received the AZD1222 COVID-19 vaccine. The chain recombines TRBV4-2 with TRBJ1-6, with D perhaps TRBD1 (5 bases). The source material was peripheral blood, sampled 28 days after the second AZD1222 dose. The CDR3 sequence: CASSQEVGGVYNSPLHF. For the CDR3, the DNA is TGTGCCAGCAGCCAAGAAGTTGGGGGGGTCTATAATTCACCCCTCCACTTT.